These 25 T cell receptor beta chains share one sample of origin, sequenced in a study of OX40 agonist ivuxolimab in advanced cancers. Assay: immunoSEQ multiplex PCR; the TCRdb copy retains only in-frame clones and omits some. The table has 65,000 to 85,000 clones, 75% to 90% seen once; the top ten hold 5.5% to 7.5%. This specimen was CD4+ or CD8+ T cells sorted from blood, taken in a trial of the OX40 agonist ivuxolimab. The receptors come from an adult with an advanced solid tumor such as melanoma, head and neck, liver or kidney cancer.

The V call is TRBV11-3, the J call TRBJ2-2; TRBD1 matches 7 bases. The CDR3 length is 18 residues. The V segment lost 1 base and the J segment 3 bases; nucleotides outside the gene matches: 11. Germline assignment: CDR1 SGHNT and CDR2 YENEEA. The CDR3: CASSLGALQGLHTGELFF. The CDR3 nucleotides are TGTGCCAGCAGCTTAGGGGCCCTACAGGGGCTCCACACCGGGGAGCTGTTTTTT.

This sequence joins TRBV7-3 and TRBJ2-2; D call uncertain. CDR1 is SGHTA and CDR2 is FQGTGA in the germline V gene. V lost 5 bases and J 5 bases, leaving 6 bases between the germline ends. The CDR3 has 12 residues. The CDR3: CASSHGTGELFF. As DNA, the CDR3 is TGTGCCAGCAGCCACGGGACCGGGGAGCTGTTTTTT.

The rearrangement links TRBV5-6 to TRBJ2-5; 9 positions agree with TRBD2. The CDR3 totals 14 residues. The V and J ends lost 4 bases and 3 bases, in that order; junction bases with no gene match: 4. Per germline, CDR1 SGHDT and CDR2 YYEEEE. The CDR3 sequence: CASSVGGREETQYF. CDR3 in DNA: TGTGCCAGCAGCGTAGGCGGGAGGGAAGAGACCCAGTACTTC.

This chain connects TRBV11-3 to TRBJ2-3; 7 nucleotides line up with TRBD1. This CDR3 region has 15 residues. Germline CDR1 reads SGHNT; CDR2 reads YENEEA. With V trimmed by 1 base and J by 2 bases, 3 bases remained unmatched. CDR3 sequence (DNA): TGTGCCAGCAGCTTAGGTGGGACAGCCACAGATACGCAGTATTTT. Protein sequence: CASSLGGTATDTQYF.

The V and J genes are TRBV9 and TRBJ2-3; 8 nucleotides line up with TRBD2. Germline trimming cut 3 bases from V and 4 bases from J; bases unmatched to any gene: 4. Germline V gives CDR1 SGDLS, CDR2 YYNGEE. This CDR3 contains 14 residues. The CDR3 sequence is CASSGDGGADTQYF. As DNA, the CDR3 is TGTGCCAGCAGCGGAGACGGGGGGGCAGATACGCAGTATTTT.

The V gene is TRBV7-9, the J gene TRBJ1-2, with 10 nucleotides matching TRBD1. Germline trimming cut 6 bases from V and 2 bases from J; bases unmatched to any gene: 3. CDR1 and CDR2 (germline): SEHNR, FQNEAQ (reference sequence). The CDR3 runs 14 residues. The CDR3, as DNA: TGTGCCAGCAGTACGACAGGGGGCAACTATGGCTACACCTTC. Encoded protein: CASSTTGGNYGYTF.

This clone was found once. The chain has TRBV5-4 and TRBJ2-7; D ambiguous. This CDR3 has 13 residues. CDR1 SGHNT and CDR2 YYREEE come from the germline V gene (reference sequence). The V end lost 0 bases, the J end lost 1 base, and 5 bases lay between the germline ends. The CDR3 here is CASSLDFSYEQYF. For the CDR3, the DNA is TGTGCCAGCAGCTTGGACTTTTCCTACGAGCAGTACTTC.

This clone was seen once. This sequence joins TRBV11-3 and TRBJ2-1; D gene uncertain. Trimming shortened V by 2 bases and J by 6 bases, and 5 bases separated the two germline ends. CDR3 length equals 12 residues. Germline assignment: CDR1 SGHNT and CDR2 YENEEA. The CDR3 here is CASSLTPNEQFF. As DNA, the CDR3 is TGTGCCAGCAGCTTAACCCCCAATGAGCAGTTCTTC.

The rearrangement links TRBV15 to TRBJ1-1; D is unresolved. V lost 4 bases and J lost 0, with 12 bases in between. The CDR3 extends over 15 amino acids. Per germline, CDR1 LNHNV and CDR2 YYDKDF (reference sequence). In nucleotides, the CDR3 is TGTGCCACCAGCACAGGAGGACTCATGAACACTGAAGCTTTCTTT. It is translated as CATSTGGLMNTEAFF.

This CDR3 is CASSQLDRAGTEAFF. The CDR3 DNA is TGCGCCAGCAGCCAACTAGACAGGGCGGGAACTGAAGCTTTCTTT. The rearrangement joins TRBV4-1 to TRBJ1-1; TRBD1 matches 7 bases. The CDR3 loop spans 15 amino acids. Germline V gene lookup returns CDR1 MGHRA and CDR2 YSYEKL. Trimming cost V 2 bases and J 5 bases; bases outside gene matches: 8.

Notes on this clone: The sample contains more than one DNA sequence encoding this CDR3. V is TRBV18 and J is TRBJ1-2; no firm D call. The germline gives CDR1 KGHSH, CDR2 LQKENI. The ends were cut back, 3 bases at V and 6 bases at J, with 11 bases in the middle. This CDR3 comprises 13 residues. The CDR3 sequence is CASSPRREDGYTF. CDR3 DNA: TGTGCCAGCTCACCGCGGAGGGAGGATGGCTACACCTTC.

The rearrangement links TRBV7-2 to TRBJ2-1; TRBD1 matches at 8 bases. V was pared by 5 bases and J by 3 bases, with 6 bases of the junction left unmatched. Germline V gives CDR1 SGHTA, CDR2 FQGNSA. The CDR3 sequence is 15 residues long. The CDR3 loop is CASSGRQGLYNEQFF. The CDR3 nucleotides read TGTGCCAGCAGCGGGCGACAGGGGCTCTACAATGAGCAGTTCTTC.

Only one count was recorded for this clone. The chain employs TRBV7-8 and TRBJ1-1; D gene uncertain. V dropped 0 bases and J dropped 6 bases, with 14 bases sitting between them. CDR1 is SGHVS and CDR2 is FQNEAQ in the germline V gene. The CDR3 runs 15 residues. The DNA of the CDR3 is TGTGCCAGCAGCTTAGCGGCTTTGGACTCTTCTGAAGCTTTCTTT. As protein: CASSLAALDSSEAFF.

The rearrangement uses TRBV27 and TRBJ1-5; D might be TRBD1 (6 bases). V lost 5 bases, J lost 3 bases, and 14 bases lay in between. The CDR3 length is 15 residues. Looked up from germline, CDR1 is MNHEY and CDR2 is SMNVEV (reference sequence). The CDR3 spells CASSRFSGDNQPQHF. CDR3 bases: TGTGCCAGCAGTCGTTTTTCAGGGGACAATCAGCCCCAGCATTTT.

V is TRBV9 and J is TRBJ2-2; 8 nucleotides agree with TRBD2. The CDR3 sequence is 17 residues long. Germline V gene data show CDR1 as SGDLS and CDR2 as YYNGEE. V lost 3 bases and J lost 4; bases outside the gene matches: 11. CDR3: CASSDSARLAGTGELFF. The CDR3 DNA is TGTGCCAGCAGCGACTCCGCACGGCTAGCGGGCACCGGGGAGCTGTTTTTT.

V gene TRBV18 combines with J gene TRBJ1-1; 10 bases are a match to TRBD1. The CDR3 has 15 amino acids. Germline CDR1 reads KGHSH; CDR2 reads LQKENI. V dropped 5 bases and J dropped 0; count of bases not matched to a gene: 3. This CDR3 is CASSATGGMNTEAFF. In DNA form, the CDR3 reads TGTGCCAGCTCAGCGACAGGGGGCATGAACACTGAAGCTTTCTTT.

The chain recombines TRBV27 with TRBJ2-7; D not resolved. CDR3 length: 13 amino acids. Trimming removed 0 bases at V and 3 bases at J, with 6 bases between. The germline CDR1 and CDR2 sequences are MNHEY and SMNVEV (reference sequence). The DNA of the CDR3 is TGTGCCAGCAGTTTATCTCGAAACTACGAGCAGTACTTC. This codes for CASSLSRNYEQYF.

Here the CDR3 DNA reads TGTGCCAGCAGCCAACGGACAGAGACCACCGGGGAGCTGTTTTTT. Encoded protein: CASSQRTETTGELFF. This chain connects TRBV7-3 to TRBJ2-2; TRBD1 might be the D (6 bases). Trimming removed 5 bases from V and 4 bases from J, with 14 bases in between. Germline lookup yields CDR1 SGHTA and CDR2 FQGTGA. This CDR3 region has 15 residues.

V and J are TRBV6-6 and TRBJ2-1, with D possibly being TRBD1 or TRBD2 (6 bases each). This CDR3 comprises 13 residues. The germline V gene has CDR1 MNHNY and CDR2 SVGAGI (reference sequence). Trimming removed 2 bases from V and 9 bases from J, with 11 bases in between. As DNA, the CDR3 is TGTGCCAGCAGTTACACGGGGGCGGGTGAGCAGTTCTTC. This sequence encodes CASSYTGAGEQFF.

In its sample, this clone was seen once. The chain carries TRBV2 and TRBJ1-2; D is possibly TRBD1 (6 bases). V was clipped by 11 bases and J by 7 bases, with 17 bases between them. The CDR3 covers 12 residues. From germline, CDR1 is SNHLY and CDR2 FYNNEI. The CDR3 DNA reads TGTGCCTCGAGGGGGGACAATCCTGGCTACACCTTC. Protein product: CASRGDNPGYTF.

The CDR3 DNA reads TGCGCCAGCAGCAAGGGACAGGGGAACAATGAGCAGTTCTTC. Amino acid sequence: CASSKGQGNNEQFF. The chain joins TRBV5-1 to TRBJ2-1; 10 nucleotides align to TRBD1. The CDR3 covers 14 residues. From germline, CDR1 is SGHRS and CDR2 YFSETQ. The ends lost 4 bases at V and 5 bases at J; junction bases unmatched: 3.

The rearrangement links TRBV15 to TRBJ1-1; 8 bases align to TRBD1. Germline CDR1 is LNHNV and CDR2 is YYDKDF (reference sequence). CDR3 length: 17 amino acids. The J segment lost 3 bases and the V segment lost 0 bases, leaving 9 bases of the junction unmatched. The CDR3 DNA follows: TGTGCCACCAGCAGAGATTCCCTCAGGGGGCGGGACACTGAAGCTTTCTTT. Translation: CATSRDSLRGRDTEAFF.

The chain employs TRBV18 and TRBJ1-2; 8 bases align to TRBD1. The junction had 11 bases not matched to a gene; V was cut back by 5 bases and J by 0 bases. Germline loops: CDR1 KGHSH, CDR2 LQKENI. The CDR3 is made up of 17 amino acids. CDR3 protein: CASSTDRGGVANYGYTF. The CDR3 coding sequence is TGTGCCAGCTCAACCGACAGGGGCGGGGTTGCTAACTATGGCTACACCTTC.

The rearrangement uses TRBV5-6 and TRBJ2-3; possible D gene TRBD2, 6 bases. From germline, CDR1 is SGHDT and CDR2 YYEEEE. The V and J ends lost 7 bases and 4 bases respectively, with 22 bases between them. The CDR3 loop spans 16 amino acids. The CDR3 DNA reads TGTGCCAGCGGCCTGACCTCTTCCCGGGAGTCAGATACGCAGTATTTT. Its translation: CASGLTSSRESDTQYF.

Of note for this clone: The junction departs from the called germline gene at one end, perhaps through a read error. The DNA for the CDR3 is TGTGCCAGCAACTTAGGGGGGAACACCGGGGAGCTGTTTTTT. This sequence encodes CASNLGGNTGELFF. This chain links TRBV7-9 with TRBJ2-2, with D possibly matching TRBD1 (6 bases). CDR3 length: 14 amino acids. The germline V gene has CDR1 SEHNR and CDR2 FQNEAQ (reference sequence).